This T cell receptor (beta chain) was sequenced in a study of T-cell reconstitution after alpha-beta-depleted transplantation in children. The study's findings and limits: Reported findings indicate that, about two months after transplant, alpha-beta T cells came from several hundred expanded clones, which were derived from non-depleted graft cells. Among T cells one year after transplant, newly produced cells accounted for most counts and diversity.

The junction had 5 bases not matched to a gene; V was cut back by 6 bases and J by 0 bases. This CDR3 contains 15 residues. In germline, CDR1 is MDHEN, CDR2 SYDVKM. In the case of this clonotype: What it binds is unknown.

Preparation of the TCRbeta library involved a method that used unique molecular identifiers. TCRdb re-analysed the PCR reads in MiXCR, keeping a single row per CDR3 protein. Of 350,000 to 500,000 distinct CDR3 sequences in the sample, around two fifths were seen once. The TCR was taken from a girl aged 2-10 years with aplastic anemia, due to receive a stem cell transplant. The sequences come from PBMCs, collected before TCRalphabeta/CD19-depleted stem cell transplant. The V gene is TRBV28, the J gene TRBJ2-3, with 8 bases matching TRBD1. The CDR3 nucleotides are TGTGCCAGCAGCCCGGACAGGGTCAGCACAGATACGCAGTATTTT. Translated, it gives CASSPDRVSTDTQYF.